This T cell receptor beta chain appears in the sequencing data of a study of blood T cells in healthy people across ages. V was clipped by 2 bases and J by 10 bases; unmatched bases: 8. The germline gives CDR1 SGHRS, CDR2 YFSETQ. This CDR3 is 14 amino acids long. Comment on this clonotype: Its antigen is unknown.

Findings and caveats of the study: In these data, TCR beta diversity tracked strongly with naive T cell percentage. Per million T cells, the diversity of TCR beta decreased roughly linearly as age advanced.

Using a J-beta primer mix together with a sample-barcoded 5' primer, a second PCR was run for about 6 to 12 cycles. MiXCR was run by TCRdb on the 5' RACE reads, yielding one entry per CDR3 protein. Of 750,000 or so distinct CDR3 sequences in the sample, 25% are singletons; the top ten hold roughly a tenth. These data also formed part of another study, on T cells of mothers and their children. From that paper: A primer called M1S, used in the second PCR, added sample barcodes and 2-4 random nucleotides.

The specimen was blood. The source is a boy aged 5-17 years in good health. The J gene is TRBJ2-3, the V gene TRBV5-1; TRBD2 agrees at 9 bases. CDR3 nucleotides: TGCGCCAGCAGCTTTTTGGTAGCGGGGGATGCGCAGTATTTT. Encoded protein: CASSFLVAGDAQYF.